This TCR beta chain was found in a study of blood T cell repertoires in COVID-19. Study context: PBMCs, B-cell-depleted T cells, or T cells provided the cDNA or gDNA that made up the material.

Donors in Cohort 3 who had recovered were those with two negative PCRs, healthcare professional clearance, or resolution of their symptoms. Per the study methods: Reference gene primers were amplified, and this amplification served to estimate nucleated cell counts. TCRdb's table, derived via immunoSEQ multiplex PCR, lists solely in-frame clones and lacks some. From that table come the V and J calls and clone size; the DNA was used to work out D and trimming. The sample lists some 120,000 clones; around 83% were seen once. CDR3 size: 13 residues. Losses at the gene ends were 6 bases for V and 4 bases for J; bases not matched to a gene: 4. CDR1 and CDR2 (germline): KGHDR, SFDVKD.

The source is a man aged 25-45 years who had recovered from COVID-19. Input material: PBMCs or T cells enriched from blood (not recorded which). This chain links TRBV24-1 with TRBJ2-7, with TRBD2 matching over 8 bases. The CDR3 is CATSNASGYEQYV. DNA for the CDR3: TGTGCCACCAGTAACGCTAGCGGGTACGAGCAGTACGTC.